The clone carrying this T cell receptor (beta chain) was seen ten or more times. Its target is not known. Regarding time point: longitudinal time-point 2. The unsorted libraries had their origin in 2 million PBMCs stored at -80 C. The data originate from a study of neurological immune-mediated disorders. MiXCR, run by TCRdb on the 5' RACE reads, gives a single entry per CDR3 protein. The sample contains 81,000 or so distinct CDR3 sequences, about 12% of which appear only once. The germline V gene encodes CDR1 DFQATT and CDR2 SNEGSKA (reference sequence). The length of the CDR3 is 13 residues. V shed 5 bases, J shed 0 bases, and the junction held 3 bases outside the gene matches. Findings of the study overall: There were no CDR3 amino acid sequences shared by expanded clones across subjects, a result suggesting private repertoires in all groups.

J is TRBJ1-2 and V is TRBV20-1; 7 bases align to TRBD1. The sequence was collected from a female donor with HTLV-1-associated myelopathy (HAM/TSP). Sequenced: PBMCs. The CDR3 nucleotides are TGCAGTGCTGGGGACAGCTCTAACTATGGCTACACCTTC. This sequence encodes CSAGDSSNYGYTF.